These T cell receptor beta chains were read from a single sample in a study of T-cell memory formation after mild COVID-19. MiXCR, applied by TCRdb to the 5' RACE reads, yields one record per CDR3 protein. Of fewer than 650,000 distinct CDR3 sequences in the sample, roughly 22% were seen once. Sequencing input: PBMCs or a T cell subset sorted from them (not recorded which). The receptors were gathered from an adult woman who had mild COVID-19 (a few samples of this study predate the infection). Cell type and time point are not known. Both conserved end residues are part of each CDR3. The D gene is left open where the match is weak. Clone size is not always given. Where it is, it says once, few, many or a class for expanded clones.

TRBJ2-1 TRBV7-8 . . TGTGCCAGCAGCATCCGGGCCCGGGCGGACAATGAGCAGTTCTTC CASSIRARADNEQFF
TRBJ2-7 TRBV27 . once TGTGCCAGCAGCCTGGTTCTCGGACAGCCGAGGGGAGAGCAGTACTTC CASSLVLGQPRGEQYF
TRBJ2-1 TRBV12-3/TRBV12-4 . . TGTGCCAGCAGTTTAAATTATGTTTACAATGAGCAGTTCTTC CASSLNYVYNEQFF
TRBJ1-1 TRBV12-3/TRBV12-4 . . TGTGCCAGCAGCTTAGCAGGGTTGGGAGCTTTCTTT CASSLAGLGAFF
TRBJ2-1 TRBV7-8 . . TGTGCCAGCAGCTTAGTAGGGTTGGTGGAGGACAATGAGCAGTTCTTC CASSLVGLVEDNEQFF
TRBJ2-5 TRBV18 . . TGTGCCAGCTCACCAATCACAGGCGGGACCCAAGAGACCCAGTACTTC CASSPITGGTQETQYF
TRBJ2-7 TRBV6-5 TRBD1 . TGTGCCAGCAGTTACGGACAGGGAGCCTACGAGCAGTACTTC CASSYGQGAYEQYF
TRBJ1-4 TRBV24-1 TRBD1 . TGTGCCACCAGTGATCCCAGGGGGCGGAATGAAAAACTGTTTTTT CATSDPRGRNEKLFF
TRBJ1-1 TRBV19 . . TGTGCCAGTGACAAAGGGGAAAACACTGAAGCTTTCTTT CASDKGENTEAFF
TRBJ1-2 TRBV5-1 . . TGCGCCAGCAGCCTAACGTCTGACTATGGCTACACCTTC CASSLTSDYGYTF
TRBJ2-1 TRBV9 . . TGTGCCAGCAGCGCCGGTGCCCCCACTGAGCAGTTCTTC CASSAGAPTEQFF
TRBJ1-2 TRBV5-1 TRBD1 . TGCGCCAGCAGCCACCGGACAGGGAGCTATGGCTACACCTTC CASSHRTGSYGYTF
TRBJ1-2 TRBV28 TRBD1 . TGTGCCAGCAGCCCCGTGGGGACAGGGGGCTATGGCTACACCTTC CASSPVGTGGYGYTF
TRBJ2-1 TRBV9 TRBD1 . TGTGCCAGCAGCGCGTGGACAGGGGTTGGGCTAAATGAGCAGTTCTTC CASSAWTGVGLNEQFF
TRBJ2-6 TRBV29-1 . . TGCAGCGTTGAAGAGGGACGTCTTCCCTCTGGGGCCAACGTCCTGACTTTC CSVEEGRLPSGANVLTF
TRBJ2-7 TRBV6-1 . . TGTGCAAGCAGTGAACAAAGCTCCTACGAGCAGTACTTC CASSEQSSYEQYF
TRBJ2-3 TRBV6-2/TRBV6-3 . few TGTGCCAGCCGAGTCCTTCTAGCGTCTCACACAGATACGCAGTATTTT CASRVLLASHTDTQYF
TRBJ2-5 TRBV7-9 . . TGTGCCAGCAGCCACTTCCGAGAGACCCAGTACTTC CASSHFRETQYF
TRBJ2-3 TRBV9 . few TGTGCCAGCAGCGTAGGCGAGCGGAGACGCACAGATACGCAGTATTTT CASSVGERRRTDTQYF
TRBJ1-6 TRBV3-1 . . TGTGCCAGCAGCCAAGGCGGGGCGGGAAATTCACCCCTCCACTTT CASSQGGAGNSPLHF
TRBJ1-1 TRBV4-2 . . TGTGCCAGCAGCCCGACTCCGACAGTGAACACTGAAGCTTTCTTT CASSPTPTVNTEAFF
TRBJ1-1 TRBV14 TRBD1 . TGTGCCAGCAGCCGCGCGACAGGGGGGACTGAAGCTTTCTTT CASSRATGGTEAFF
TRBJ1-5 TRBV12-3/TRBV12-4 . . TGTGCCAGCAGGAGAGGGTTAAGGGGTGGTCAGCCCCAGCATTTT CASRRGLRGGQPQHF
TRBJ1-1 TRBV5-1 . . TGCGCCAGCAGCTTGGACCGGGACACATTGAACACTGAAGCTTTCTTT CASSLDRDTLNTEAFF
TRBJ2-3 TRBV3-1 . many TGTGCCAGCAGCCAAGAGAGGGATACGCAGTATTTT CASSQERDTQYF
TRBJ1-2 TRBV7-2 . few TGTGCCAGCAGCTTAGCGAATCAGTATGGCTACACCTTC CASSLANQYGYTF
TRBJ2-1 TRBV3-1 . . TGTGCCAGCAGCTCTCGAGCCAGCCTGAAGAACAATGAGCAGTTCTTC CASSSRASLKNNEQFF
TRBJ2-1 TRBV12-3/TRBV12-4 . . TGTGCCAGCAGCTCCGACGCTACCTCCTACAATGAGCAGTTCTTC CASSSDATSYNEQFF
TRBJ1-2 TRBV27 TRBD1 . TGTGCCAGCAGCGACAGGGCGGTTGGCTATGGCTACACCTTC CASSDRAVGYGYTF
TRBJ1-2 TRBV10-3 . . TGTGCCATCAGTGAGAATGGTGTGAACTATGGCTACACCTTC CAISENGVNYGYTF
TRBJ1-1 TRBV5-1 . few TGCGCCAGCAGCTTGATTACTGTCAGGGGCAGCACTGAAGCTTTCTTT CASSLITVRGSTEAFF
TRBJ2-7 TRBV24-1 TRBD1 few TGTGCCACCAGTGAGGGGACAGGGAGGTACGAGCAGTACTTC CATSEGTGRYEQYF
TRBJ1-1 TRBV20-1 . many TGCGCCCCAGGAAACACTGAAGCTTTCTTT CAPGNTEAFF
TRBJ2-1 TRBV5-1 TRBD2 . TGCGCCAGCAGCCCCTATCTAGCGGGAGAAAATAATGAGCAGTTCTTC CASSPYLAGENNEQFF
TRBJ2-7 TRBV24-1 TRBD1 few TGTGCCACCAGTGACAGGGGGCGCGGTGCCGAGCAGTACTTC CATSDRGRGAEQYF
TRBJ2-7 TRBV24-1 . once TGTGCCACCAGTGATGGGGTCTACGAGCAGTACTTC CATSDGVYEQYF
TRBJ2-5 TRBV5-1 . few TGCGCCAGCAGCATAGGTAGCCAAGAGACCCAGTACTTC CASSIGSQETQYF
TRBJ2-2 TRBV4-1 TRBD2 few TGCGCCAGCAACCTACTAGCGGGAGCCACCGGGGAGCTGTTTTTT CASNLLAGATGELFF
TRBJ2-3 TRBV20-1 . . TGCAGTGCTAGAGATAACTCTCCTACAGATACGCAGTATTTT CSARDNSPTDTQYF
TRBJ2-7 TRBV5-1 . . TGCGCCAGCAGCACGGTAGGGGTCAGGATGGGAGATGGCGAGCAGTACTTC CASSTVGVRMGDGEQYF
TRBJ1-1 TRBV5-1 . many TGCGCCAGCAGCCCGAGACAGAAGATGAACACTGAAGCTTTCTTT CASSPRQKMNTEAFF
TRBJ2-2 TRBV27 . few TGTGCCAGCGGTTGGGGGAACACCGGGGAGCTGTTTTTT CASGWGNTGELFF
TRBJ2-6 TRBV28 . . TGTGCCAGCAATCGAGGGAGAGTCTCTGGGGCCAACGTCCTGACTTTC CASNRGRVSGANVLTF
TRBJ1-5 TRBV7-2 . few TGTGCCAGCAGCTCGGCAGGCTCCAGCAATCAGCCCCAGCATTTT CASSSAGSSNQPQHF
TRBJ2-1 TRBV24-1 TRBD1 . TGTGCCACCAGTGATTTTAGCCAGGGGGTTGGGAATGAGCAGTTCTTC CATSDFSQGVGNEQFF
TRBJ2-3 TRBV5-5 . . TGTGCCAGCAGCAAACTATCAGATACGCAGTATTTT CASSKLSDTQYF
TRBJ2-7 TRBV18 TRBD1 . TGTGCCAGCTCACCGGACAGGGTGAGGGAGCAGTACTTC CASSPDRVREQYF
TRBJ1-1 TRBV20-1 TRBD1 . TGCAGTGCTAGCTCTCACAGGGGAACTGAAGCTTTCTTT CSASSHRGTEAFF